A single TCR beta chain is shown here with its context. Its antigen remains unidentified. Other DNA sequences from this sample encode an identical CDR3 as well. This entry comes from a study of cytomegalovirus exposure and HLA in healthy donors. Overall study context: HLA-typed donors were the source of around 80 million unique TCRs, which an early data release held.

Vbeta (60) and Jbeta (13) primers were used in the PCR. Here immunoSEQ multiplex PCR was the method, and the copy in TCRdb shows in-frame clones only, minus some. The table records some 140,000 clones, 70% to 90% of them present only once. V was pared by 4 bases and J by 5 bases, with 2 bases of the junction left unmatched. Germline CDR1 reads MNHNS; CDR2 reads SASEGT. This CDR3 spans 13 amino acids. Study-wide results and caveats: Rarity characterized most TCR sequences, yet some public TCRs appeared in many donors. With later analysis, a missense DCLRE1C variant became linked to TCR beta V- and J-gene trimming. Later on, an analysis found that several of the most significant clusters appeared to be linked to common viral pathogens, which included parvovirus B19.

V and J are TRBV6-1 and TRBJ2-7, with 10 bases fitting TRBD1. Sequences were obtained from PBMCs. The TCR comes from a man aged 35-49 years in good health and CMV-seronegative. CDR3 sequence reads: CASSGTGGDEQYF. The CDR3 nucleotides read TGTGCCAGCAGTGGGACAGGGGGGGACGAGCAGTACTTC.